What follows describes a single TCR beta chain. The data belong to a study of graft-versus-host responses after intestinal transplantation. The assay was immunoSEQ multiplex PCR, and TCRdb's table has in-frame clones only and misses some. The sample shows some 55,000 clones, 91% of them seen only once. The sequencing used PBMCs, collected about 93 weeks after intestinal transplant. The clonotype originates from a human patient who received an intestinal transplant, so some T cells may come from the graft donor.

CDR3 nucleotide sequence: TGTGCCAGCAGCCCCAAGGGTGAAATAGCGCGGGGCTACACCTTC. It codes for CASSPKGEIARGYTF. The chain links TRBV5-6 to TRBJ1-2, with D uncertain. This CDR3 spans 15 amino acids. From germline, CDR1 is SGHDT and CDR2 YYEEEE. Trimming removed 4 bases from V and 8 bases from J, with 21 bases in between.